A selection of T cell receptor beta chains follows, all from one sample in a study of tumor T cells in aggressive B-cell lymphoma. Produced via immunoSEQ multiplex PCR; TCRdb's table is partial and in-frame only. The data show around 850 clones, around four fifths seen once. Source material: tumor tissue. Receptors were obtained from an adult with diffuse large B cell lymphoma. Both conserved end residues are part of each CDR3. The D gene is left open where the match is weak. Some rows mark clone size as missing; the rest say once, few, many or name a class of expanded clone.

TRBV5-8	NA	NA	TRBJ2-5	CASSHARGHLQETQYF	TGTGCCAGCAGTCACGCTCGAGGACACCTACAAGAGACCCAGTACTTC
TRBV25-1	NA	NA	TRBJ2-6	CASSVTTTGQSRANVLTF	TGTGCCAGCAGTGTTACCACAACTGGACAAAGTCGGGCCAACGTCCTGACTTTC
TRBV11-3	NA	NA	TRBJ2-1	CASSPKEGRSSYNEQFF	TGTGCCAGCAGCCCTAAGGAGGGGAGGAGCTCCTACAATGAGCAGTTCTTC
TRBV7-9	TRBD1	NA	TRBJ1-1	CASSLGQGYSEAFF	TGTGCCAGCAGCTTAGGACAGGGGTATAGTGAAGCTTTCTTT
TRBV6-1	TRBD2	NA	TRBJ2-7	CATVGTSLYEQYF	TGTGCCACCGTGGGGACTAGCCTCTACGAGCAGTACTTC
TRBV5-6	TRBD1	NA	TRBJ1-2	CASSPGQGEVYTF	TGTGCCAGCAGCCCGGGACAGGGGGAGGTCTACACCTTC
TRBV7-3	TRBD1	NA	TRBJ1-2	CASSRTGGAYGYTF	TGTGCCAGCAGCCGGACAGGGGGCGCTTATGGCTACACCTTC
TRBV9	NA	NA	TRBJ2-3	CASSKYTGDTQYF	TGTGCCAGCAGCAAATACACGGGAGATACGCAGTATTTT
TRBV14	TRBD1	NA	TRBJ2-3	CASSQDRVLTDTQYF	TGTGCCAGCAGCCAGGACAGGGTCTTAACAGATACGCAGTATTTT
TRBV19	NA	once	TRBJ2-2	CASSIVRGGNTGELFF	TGTGCCAGTAGTATAGTACGAGGCGGGAACACCGGGGAGCTGTTTTTT
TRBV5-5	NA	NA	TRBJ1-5	CASSLWAGSNQPQHF	TGTGCTAGCAGCCTTTGGGCGGGTAGCAATCAGCCCCAGCATTTT
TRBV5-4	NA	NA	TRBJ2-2	CASSPDLITGTGELFF	TGTGCCAGCAGCCCTGACCTAATTACGGGCACCGGGGAGCTGTTTTTT
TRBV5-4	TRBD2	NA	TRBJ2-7	CASSRVAGYEQYF	TGTGCCAGCAGCAGGGTAGCGGGCTACGAGCAGTACTTC
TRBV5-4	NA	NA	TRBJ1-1	CASSWSTGYPEAFF	TGTGCCAGCAGCTGGTCGACGGGGTACCCTGAAGCTTTCTTT
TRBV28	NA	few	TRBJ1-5	CASSGQRGPQHF	TGTGCCAGCAGTGGGCAACGGGGGCCCCAGCATTTT
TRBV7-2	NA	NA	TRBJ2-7	CASSLGVNEQYF	TGTGCCAGCAGCTTAGGCGTCAACGAGCAGTACTTC
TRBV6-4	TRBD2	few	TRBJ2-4	CASSDGGGGNIQYF	TGTGCCAGCAGTGATGGGGGGGGTGGGAACATTCAGTACTTC
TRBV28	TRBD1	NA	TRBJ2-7	CASSPTGQGYSYEQYF	TGTGCCAGCAGTCCAACGGGACAGGGGTACTCCTACGAGCAGTACTTC
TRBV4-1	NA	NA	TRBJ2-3	CASSQLGRETDTQYF	TGCGCCAGCAGCCAATTGGGACGGGAGACAGATACGCAGTATTTT
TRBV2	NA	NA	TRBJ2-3	CASKDKTLDTQYF	TGTGCCAGCAAGGACAAGACATTGGATACGCAGTATTTT
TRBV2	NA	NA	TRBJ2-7	CASSDQGSSYEQYF	TGTGCCAGCAGTGACCAGGGCAGCTCCTACGAGCAGTACTTC
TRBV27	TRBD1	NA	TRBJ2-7	CASSFSGTGATEQYF	TGTGCCAGCAGTTTTTCCGGGACAGGGGCGACCGAGCAGTACTTC
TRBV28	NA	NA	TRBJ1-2	CASSSLVGQSLNYGYTF	TGTGCCAGCAGCTCATTAGTCGGACAGAGTCTTAACTATGGCTACACCTTC
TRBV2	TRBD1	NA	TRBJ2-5	CASRPPGTGIRETQYF	TGTGCCAGCAGACCACCCGGGACAGGGATCCGAGAGACCCAGTACTTC
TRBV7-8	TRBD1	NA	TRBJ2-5	CASSPRTGEETQYF	TGTGCCAGCAGCCCCCGGACAGGGGAGGAGACCCAGTACTTC
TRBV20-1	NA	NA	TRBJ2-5	CSARVQWTQYF	TGCAGTGCTAGAGTCCAGTGGACCCAGTACTTC
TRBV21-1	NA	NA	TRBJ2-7	CASSPPGSPRRNEQYF	TGTGCCAGCAGCCCCCCCGGGTCCCCGCGAAGGAACGAGCAGTACTTC
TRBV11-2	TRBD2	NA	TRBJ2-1	CASSFKLLAGSSYNEQFF	TGTGCCAGCAGCTTTAAGTTACTAGCGGGTAGCTCCTACAATGAGCAGTTCTTC
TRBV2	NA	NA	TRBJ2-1	CASSDKLPGVDEQFF	TGTGCCAGCAGTGATAAACTACCAGGGGTGGATGAGCAGTTCTTC
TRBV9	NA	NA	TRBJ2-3	CASSPEGGRDYTDTQYF	TGTGCCAGCAGCCCCGAGGGGGGGCGGGACTACACAGATACGCAGTATTTT
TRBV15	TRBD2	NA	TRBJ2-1	CATSREGLVVDEQFF	TGTGCCACCAGCAGGGAGGGACTAGTTGTGGATGAGCAGTTCTTC
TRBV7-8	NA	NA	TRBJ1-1	CASRPTGDTEAFF	TGTGCCAGCAGACCTACAGGAGACACTGAAGCTTTCTTT
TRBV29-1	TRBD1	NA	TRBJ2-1	CSVEVWDSAYNEQFF	TGCAGCGTTGAAGTTTGGGACAGCGCCTACAATGAACAGTTCTTC
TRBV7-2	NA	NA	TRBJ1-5	CASSLSVQASQPQHF	TGTGCCAGCAGCTTATCAGTACAGGCGAGTCAGCCCCAGCATTTT
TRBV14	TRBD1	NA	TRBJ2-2	CASSQTGVSAGLLDTGELFF	TGTGCCAGCAGCCAAACAGGGGTCTCTGCAGGGTTATTGGACACCGGGGAGCTGTTTTTT
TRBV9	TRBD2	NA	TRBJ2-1	CASSTSGKVNEQFF	TGTGCCAGCAGCACTAGCGGGAAGGTCAATGAGCAGTTCTTC
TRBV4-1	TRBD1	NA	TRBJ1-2	CASSQDRTGGDYGYTF	TGCGCCAGCAGCCAAGATAGGACAGGGGGAGACTATGGCTACACCTTC
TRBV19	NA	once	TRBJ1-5	CASSIVLGGRQPQHF	TGTGCCAGTAGTATAGTGTTGGGGGGTAGGCAGCCCCAGCATTTT
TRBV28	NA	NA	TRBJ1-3	CASSLGPAGGQSGNTIYF	TGTGCCAGCAGTTTAGGCCCGGCGGGGGGGCAGTCTGGAAACACCATATATTTT
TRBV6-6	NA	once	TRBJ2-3	CASSTTGLRTDTQYF	TGTGCCAGCAGTACCACGGGACTCCGCACAGATACGCAGTATTTT
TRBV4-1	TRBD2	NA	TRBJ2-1	CASSQGTGLAGEGNEQFF	TGCGCCAGCAGCCAAGGAACGGGACTAGCGGGAGAGGGCAATGAGCAGTTCTTC
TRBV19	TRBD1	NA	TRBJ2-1	CASRVLSGGRDNEQFF	TGTGCCAGTAGGGTTTTGTCAGGGGGAAGGGACAATGAGCAGTTCTTC
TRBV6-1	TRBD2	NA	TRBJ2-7	CASSEATTSGLYEQYF	TGTGCCAGCAGTGAAGCGACGACTAGCGGCCTCTACGAGCAGTACTTC
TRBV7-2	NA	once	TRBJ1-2	CASSLESAGNYGYTF	TGTGCCAGCAGCTTAGAATCGGCGGGGAACTATGGCTACACCTTC
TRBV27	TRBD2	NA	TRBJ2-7	CASSPQTSGRYEQYF	TGTGCCAGCAGTCCGCAGACTAGCGGGAGGTACGAGCAGTACTTC
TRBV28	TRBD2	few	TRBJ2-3	CASSLSPSGRDTQYF	TGTGCCAGCAGTTTAAGCCCTAGCGGGAGAGATACGCAGTATTTT
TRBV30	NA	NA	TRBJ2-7	CAWSGGFYEQYF	TGTGCCTGGAGTGGGGGCTTCTACGAGCAGTACTTC
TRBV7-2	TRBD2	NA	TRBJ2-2	CASSLGTRGAGELFF	TGTGCCAGCAGCTTGGGGACTAGGGGTGCCGGGGAGCTGTTTTTT
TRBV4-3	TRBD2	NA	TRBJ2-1	CASSHKIAGALDNEQFF	TGCGCCAGCAGCCACAAAATAGCGGGAGCTCTAGACAATGAGCAGTTCTTC
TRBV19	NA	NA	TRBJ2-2	CAGQGVTGELFF	TGTGCCGGGCAGGGTGTCACCGGGGAGCTGTTTTTT
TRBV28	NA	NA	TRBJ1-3	CASSLGPAGGRSGNTIYF	TGTGCCAGCAGTTTAGGCCCGGCGGGGGGGCGGTCTGGAAACACTATATATTTT
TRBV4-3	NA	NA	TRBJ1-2	CASSQVRDDYGYTF	TGCGCCAGCAGCCAAGTGCGGGACGACTATGGCTACACCTTC
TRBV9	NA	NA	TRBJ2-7	CASSKGNRDSSYEQYF	TGTGCCAGCAGCAAGGGAAACAGGGATAGCTCCTACGAGCAGTACTTC
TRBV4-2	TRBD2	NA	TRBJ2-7	CASSQDTGLAGAYEQYF	TGTGCCAGCAGCCAAGATACCGGACTAGCGGGAGCCTACGAGCAGTACTTC
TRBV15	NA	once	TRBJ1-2	CATSRTGGRGGYTF	TGTGCCACCAGCAGAACTGGGGGCAGGGGTGGCTACACCTTC
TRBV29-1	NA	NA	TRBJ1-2	CSAGDTWDEGYTF	TGCAGCGCCGGGGACACCTGGGATGAAGGGTACACCTTC
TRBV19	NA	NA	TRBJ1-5	CASRMTEYSNQPQHF	TGTGCCAGTAGAATGACAGAGTATAGCAATCAGCCCCAGCATTTT
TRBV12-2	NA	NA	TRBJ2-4	CASRLGGGGKNIQYF	TGTGCAAGTCGCTTAGGGGGGGGAGGCAAAAACATTCAGTACTTC